This section outlines one T cell receptor beta chain sequence together with its context. Generated by immunoSEQ multiplex PCR, the TCRdb table keeps only in-frame clones and is missing some. The data contain roughly 140,000 clones, approximately 91% of them singletons. CDR3 length: 18 amino acids. With 5 bases removed from V and 4 bases from J, the gap between germline ends came to 21 bases. Germline CDR1 reads MDHEN; CDR2 reads SYDVKM. The source of the sample is a study of T cell responses to AZD1222 COVID-19 vaccine. The V call is TRBV28, the J call TRBJ2-6; a weak D match, TRBD2 (5 bases). Sequencing used peripheral blood, obtained 28 days after the second AZD1222 dose. The clonotype originates from an adult who received the AZD1222 COVID-19 vaccine. CDR3 protein: CASSARSGMSSGANVLTF. The CDR3 DNA reads TGTGCCAGCAGTGCAAGAAGCGGTATGTCGTCAGGGGCCAACGTCCTGACTTTC.